The 9 T cell receptor beta chains below all came from one sample that was sequenced in a study of identical twins. TCRdb independently ran MiXCR on the 5' RACE reads; one entry per CDR3 protein. The sample lists some 1,600,000 distinct CDR3 sequences; roughly 35% were seen once. The specimen was cord blood. The origin of the receptors is a newborn girl in good health.

The gene calls are TRBV5-1 and TRBJ2-5; a possible D gene is TRBD2 (6 bases). Germline V gene sequence: CDR1 SGHRS, CDR2 YFSETQ. V lost 0 bases, J lost 5 bases, and 17 bases lay in between. The CDR3 spans 16 residues. The CDR3 sequence: CASSLGTAGNSETQYF. The CDR3 DNA is TGCGCCAGCAGCTTGGGGACGGCGGGGAACTCGGAGACCCAGTACTTC.

This clonotype was recorded a few times. V is TRBV20-1 and J is TRBJ2-3; 7 nucleotides match TRBD1. This CDR3 is built from 13 residues. The germline V gene has CDR1 DFQATT and CDR2 SNEGSKA (reference sequence). V shed 6 bases and J 2 bases; nucleotides not matched to a gene: 5. CDR3 coding DNA: TGCAGTGCGGGACAGATCCACACAGATACGCAGTATTTT. This translates into CSAGQIHTDTQYF.

This clonotype was seen only a few times. The chain employs TRBV20-1 and TRBJ1-6; the match to TRBD1 covers 7 bases. V lost 0 bases to trimming and J lost 5 bases; unmatched junction nucleotides: 10. Germline-derived CDR1 and CDR2 are DFQATT and SNEGSKA (reference sequence). CDR3 size: 17 residues. In DNA, the CDR3 is TGCAGTGCTAGAGATCCCACCAGACAGGGAAATAATTCACCCCTCCACTTT. Translation gives CSARDPTRQGNNSPLHF.

CDR3 nucleotides: TGTGCCAGCAGCCAAGAGGTGGGAGACAAAAATTCACCCCTCCACTTT. Translating it yields CASSQEVGDKNSPLHF. This chain links TRBV4-2 with TRBJ1-6, with unresolved D. The CDR3 sequence is 16 residues long. The V and J ends lost 0 bases and 7 bases respectively, with 13 bases between them. Germline V gene data show CDR1 as LGHNA and CDR2 as YNFKEQ.

This clonotype appeared a single time. One end of the junction does not line up with germline, which may come from a read error. The rearrangement links TRBV4-2 to TRBJ2-1, with 10 bases identical to TRBD2. Germline V lookup: CDR1 LGHNA, CDR2 YNFKEQ. The CDR3 has 15 residues. Here the CDR3 DNA reads TGTGTCAGCAGGTGGAGACTAGCGGGCAACAATGAGCAGTTCTTC. Protein product: CVSRWRLAGNNEQFF.

The chain links TRBV28 to TRBJ2-7; 8 bases agree with TRBD1. V was clipped by 6 bases and J by 7 bases; unmatched bases: 17. This CDR3 region has 16 residues. CDR1 is MDHEN and CDR2 is SYDVKM in the germline V gene. CDR3: CASSQIQGGLYNEQYF. The CDR3 nucleotides are TGTGCCAGCAGCCAAATACAGGGGGGCTTGTACAATGAGCAGTACTTC.

V is TRBV4-2 and J is TRBJ2-1, with D perhaps TRBD2 (5 bases). The CDR3 totals 13 residues. V was clipped by 2 bases and J by 7 bases, with 9 bases between them. Germline lookup yields CDR1 LGHNA and CDR2 YNFKEQ. The CDR3 nucleotides are TGTGCCAGCAGCCAATCTAGCAGGAATGAGCAGTTCTTC. Translated, it gives CASSQSSRNEQFF.

The rearrangement joins TRBV28 to TRBJ2-7, with a possible D match to TRBD2 (6 bases). There are 15 residues in the CDR3. V lost 6 bases and J lost 4, with 19 bases in between. The germline V gene has CDR1 MDHEN and CDR2 SYDVKM. CDR3 sequence (DNA): TGTGCCAGCAGGCTCGGGACTGGGGGATCTTACGAGCAGTACTTC. Its translation: CASRLGTGGSYEQYF. The variable domain in full, completed from reference TRBV28 and TRBJ2-7, reads DVKVTQSSRYLVKRTGEKVFLECVQDMDHENMFWYRQDPGLGLRLIYFSYDVKMKEKGDIPEGYSVSREKKERFSLILESASTNQTSMYLCASRLGTGGSYEQYFGPGTRLTVT.

The CDR3 region is CASRGMTGSADTQYF. The CDR3 DNA reads TGTGCCAGCAGGGGGATGACAGGGTCGGCAGATACGCAGTATTTT. The V gene is TRBV6-5, the J gene TRBJ2-3; 7 nucleotides match TRBD1. In germline, CDR1 is MNHEY, CDR2 SVGAGI. CDR3 length: 15 amino acids. V was pared by 6 bases and J by 4 bases, with 10 bases of the junction left unmatched.